The rows below give T cell receptor beta chains drawn from one sample of a study of cytomegalovirus exposure and HLA in healthy donors. Clones were read by immunoSEQ multiplex PCR, and TCRdb kept only the in-frame ones, dropping some. This repertoire shows over 85,000 clones, 75% to 85% found once; its top ten account for 3% to 4%. The sample comprised PBMCs. Source of these receptors: a woman aged 40 to 49 in good health and CMV-seronegative. Both conserved end residues are part of each CDR3. D genes are given only for firm matches. Expanded clones get a size class; other rows say once, few or many, or leave the size out.

>TRBV7-9|-|-|TRBJ2-2
CSSSLAISVEKLFF
TGTTCCAGCAGCTTAGCGATCTCTGTAGAGAAGCTGTTTTTT
>TRBV5-1|TRBD1|-|TRBJ2-7
CASSPTGTGNEQYF
TGCGCCAGCAGCCCGACCGGGACAGGTAACGAGCAGTACTTC
>TRBV7-2|-|-|TRBJ2-7
CASSLALAPGLQYF
TGTGCCAGCAGCTTAGCGCTGGCCCCAGGACTCCAGTACTTC
>TRBV6-5|TRBD1|-|TRBJ1-6
CASSYDRGPNSPLHF
TGTGCCAGCAGTTACGACAGGGGTCCCAATTCACCCCTCCACTTT
>TRBV4-3|-|-|TRBJ1-2
CASSQASAGRATGYPF
TGCGCCAGCAGCCAAGCTTCGGCAGGGCGCGCGACTGGCTACCCCTTC
>TRBV7-9|TRBD1|-|TRBJ1-4
CASSSWTGADEKLFF
TGTGCCAGCAGCTCATGGACAGGGGCTGATGAAAAACTGTTTTTT
>TRBV27|-|-|TRBJ2-5
CASSRGETQYF
TGTGCCAGCAGTCGGGGAGAGACCCAGTACTTC
>TRBV5-4|-|few|TRBJ1-1
CASSTGETEAFF
TGTGCCAGCAGTACGGGGGAGACTGAAGCTTTCTTT
>TRBV10-3|-|-|TRBJ1-1
CAIRGQNTEAFF
TGTGCCATCAGGGGGCAGAACACTGAAGCTTTCTTT
>TRBV14|TRBD1|once|TRBJ2-5
CASSPGQALQETQYF
TGTGCCAGCAGCCCGGGACAGGCGCTACAAGAGACCCAGTACTTC
>TRBV7-9|TRBD1|-|TRBJ2-7
CASSLAAGTGTYEQYF
TGTGCCAGCAGCTTAGCCGCCGGGACAGGGACCTACGAGCAGTACTTC
>TRBV18|TRBD1|-|TRBJ1-3
CASSPQNTGGSGNTIYF
TGTGCCAGCTCACCACAGAACACAGGGGGCAGTGGAAACACCATATATTTT
>TRBV4-3|-|-|TRBJ1-2
CASSQERGGNYGYTF
TGCGCCAGCAGCCAAGAACGGGGGGGCAACTATGGCTACACCTTC
>TRBV7-9|-|-|TRBJ2-7
CASTSGYEQYF
TGTGCCAGCACCTCAGGTTACGAGCAGTACTTC
>TRBV6-5|-|-|TRBJ1-5
CASSYSSYQPQHF
TGTGCCAGCAGTTACTCGAGTTATCAGCCCCAGCATTTT
>TRBV5-1|-|-|TRBJ1-1
CASSLDAKGTEAFF
TGCGCCAGCAGCTTGGATGCAAAGGGGACTGAAGCTTTCTTT
>TRBV30|TRBD1|-|TRBJ1-1
CAWTGGLTEAFF
TGTGCCTGGACAGGGGGCCTCACTGAAGCTTTCTTT
>TRBV5-1|-|-|TRBJ1-4
CASSLGRNEKLFF
TGCGCCAGCAGCTTGGGCAGGAATGAAAAACTGTTTTTT
>TRBV4-1|-|-|TRBJ1-6
CASSQEILKSSYNSPLHF
TGCGCCAGCAGCCAAGAGATCCTTAAGAGCTCCTATAATTCACCCCTCCACTTT
>TRBV30|-|-|TRBJ2-5
CAWSRSGLETQYF
TGTGCCTGGAGTCGTTCCGGGTTGGAGACCCAGTACTTC
>TRBV2|TRBD1|-|TRBJ2-5
CASSGAGGGEQYF
TGTGCCAGCAGTGGCGCAGGGGGCGGAGAGCAGTACTTC
>TRBV7-9|TRBD2|-|TRBJ2-1
CASSPRGAAYNEQFF
TGTGCCAGCAGCCCGCGGGGGGCCGCCTACAATGAGCAGTTCTTC
>TRBV19|-|-|TRBJ1-5
CASSRYRIGNQPQHF
TGTGCCAGTAGTCGCTACAGGATTGGCAATCAGCCCCAGCATTTT
>TRBV30|-|-|TRBJ2-7
CAWSVDDTYYEQYF
TGTGCCTGGAGTGTAGATGACACCTACTACGAGCAGTACTTC
>TRBV7-8|TRBD1|-|TRBJ2-2
CASSPGTGSAGELFF
TGTGCCAGCAGCCCAGGGACAGGGAGTGCCGGGGAGCTGTTTTTT
>TRBV18|TRBD1|-|TRBJ2-2
CASSPGGQGVPGELFF
TGTGCCAGCTCACCAGGGGGACAGGGAGTCCCCGGGGAGCTGTTTTTT
>TRBV4-2|TRBD1|-|TRBJ1-5
CASSQLLQGSNQPQHF
TGTGCCAGCAGCCAGTTACTACAGGGGAGCAATCAGCCCCAGCATTTT
>TRBV30|-|-|TRBJ1-6
CAWSVNNSPLHF
TGTGCCTGGAGTGTTAATAATTCACCCCTCCACTTT